Listed below are T cell receptor beta chains from one sample, sequenced in a study of PD-1 blockade in classical Hodgkin lymphoma. Sequencing used immunoSEQ multiplex PCR; TCRdb keeps in-frame clones, though not all of them. Here the sample spans roughly 47,000 clones, over 70% being singletons. Sample: peripheral blood mononuclear cells (PBMCs), taken before the second cycle of nivolumab. The receptors were sampled from a human donor with classical Hodgkin lymphoma. Each CDR3 is given with its conserved first and last residue. The order of the fields is D gene, V gene, J gene, clone size, CDR3 protein, CDR3 DNA. D genes are given only for firm matches. Some rows mark clone size as missing; the rest say once, few, many or name a class of expanded clone.

NA	TRBV5-8	TRBJ1-4	NA	CASSFGNLGEKLFF	TGTGCCAGCAGCTTCGGGAACCTGGGTGAAAAACTGTTTTTT
NA	TRBV7-6	TRBJ2-7	NA	CASSPGGGGVSYEQYF	TGTGCCAGCAGCCCCGGGGGTGGAGGGGTCTCCTACGAGCAGTACTTC
TRBD1	TRBV11-2	TRBJ1-1	NA	CASSLGQGVNAFF	TGTGCCAGCAGCTTAGGACAGGGGGTGAACGCTTTCTTT
NA	TRBV27	TRBJ2-6	NA	CASSVTVSGANVLTF	TGTGCCAGCAGTGTGACCGTCTCTGGGGCCAACGTCCTGACTTTC
NA	TRBV27	TRBJ1-1	many	CASKLRDEEAEAFF	TGTGCCAGCAAGCTCAGGGACGAAGAGGCTGAAGCTTTCTTT
NA	TRBV28	TRBJ1-1	NA	CASSTGGLNTEAFF	TGTGCCAGCAGTACTGGCGGTCTGAACACTGAAGCTTTCTTT
NA	TRBV7-2	TRBJ2-5	NA	CASSLLSGAQETQYF	TGTGCCAGCAGCTTATTGTCGGGGGCCCAAGAGACCCAGTACTTC
NA	TRBV19	TRBJ1-1	NA	CASRQTVLNTEAFF	TGTGCCAGTAGGCAGACAGTATTGAACACTGAAGCTTTCTTT
NA	TRBV19	TRBJ2-5	NA	CASSGSGGQETQYF	TGTGCCAGTAGTGGTAGCGGAGGACAAGAGACCCAGTACTTC
NA	TRBV6-8	TRBJ2-5	NA	CASSHGGAQYF	TGTGCCAGCAGTCACGGCGGGGCCCAGTACTTC
NA	TRBV11-2	TRBJ1-1	few	CASSLTRNTEAFF	TGTGCCAGCAGCTTAACAAGGAACACTGAAGCTTTCTTT
TRBD1	TRBV9	TRBJ1-2	NA	CASSAHRGQYGYTF	TGTGCCAGCAGCGCCCACAGGGGGCAGTACGGCTACACCTTC
NA	TRBV5-5	TRBJ1-4	NA	CASSLEIRGTMEKLFF	TGTGCCAGCAGCTTGGAAATCAGGGGAACGATGGAAAAACTGTTTTTT
NA	TRBV19	TRBJ1-3	NA	CASSILSQAGNTIYF	TGTGCCAGTAGTATTCTGTCCCAAGCCGGAAACACCATATATTTT
TRBD2	TRBV29-1	TRBJ2-7	NA	CSVDGGLASSYEQYF	TGCAGCGTTGATGGGGGACTAGCGAGTTCCTACGAGCAGTACTTC
TRBD2	TRBV7-2	TRBJ2-7	NA	CASSSGLAGGPRNEQYF	TGTGCCAGCAGCTCGGGACTAGCGGGAGGGCCGAGGAACGAGCAGTACTTC